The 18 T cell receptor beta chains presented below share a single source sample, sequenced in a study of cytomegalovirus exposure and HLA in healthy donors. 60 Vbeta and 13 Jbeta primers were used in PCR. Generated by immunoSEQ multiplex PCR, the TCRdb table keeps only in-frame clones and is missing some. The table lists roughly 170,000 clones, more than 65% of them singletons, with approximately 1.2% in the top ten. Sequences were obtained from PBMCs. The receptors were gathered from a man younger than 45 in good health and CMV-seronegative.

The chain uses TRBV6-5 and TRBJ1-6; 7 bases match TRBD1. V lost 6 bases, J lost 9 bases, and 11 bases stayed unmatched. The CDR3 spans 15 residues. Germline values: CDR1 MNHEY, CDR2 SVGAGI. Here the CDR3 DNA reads TGTGCCAGCAGGCCCACAGGGGAGTGGAGTTCACCCCTCCACTTT. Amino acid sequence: CASRPTGEWSSPLHF.

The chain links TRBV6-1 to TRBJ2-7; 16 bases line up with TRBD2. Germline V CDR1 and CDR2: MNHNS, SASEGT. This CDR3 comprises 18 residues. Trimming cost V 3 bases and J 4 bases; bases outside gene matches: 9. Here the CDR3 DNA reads TGTGCCAGCAGTGACCCAGGGACTAGCGGGGGGGCGGGTTACGAGCAGTACTTC. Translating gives CASSDPGTSGGAGYEQYF.

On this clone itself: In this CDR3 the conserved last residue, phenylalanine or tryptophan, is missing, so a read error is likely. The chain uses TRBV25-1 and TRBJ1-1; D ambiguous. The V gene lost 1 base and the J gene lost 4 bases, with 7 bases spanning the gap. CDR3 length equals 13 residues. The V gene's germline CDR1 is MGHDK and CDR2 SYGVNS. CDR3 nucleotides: TGTGCCAGCAGTGAATTAGATTCCACTGAAGCTTTCCTT. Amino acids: CASSELDSTEAFL.

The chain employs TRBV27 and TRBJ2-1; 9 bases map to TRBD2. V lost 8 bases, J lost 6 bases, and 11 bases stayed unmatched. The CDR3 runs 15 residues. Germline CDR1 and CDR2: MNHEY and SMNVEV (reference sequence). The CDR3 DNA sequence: TGTGCCAGCCCTGGAGGGGGACTAGCTTTCAATGAGCAGTTCTTC. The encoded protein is CASPGGGLAFNEQFF.

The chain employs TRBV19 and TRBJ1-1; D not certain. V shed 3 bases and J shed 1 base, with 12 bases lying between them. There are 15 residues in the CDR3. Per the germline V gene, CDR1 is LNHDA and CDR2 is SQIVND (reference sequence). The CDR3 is CASSILGGSNTEAFF. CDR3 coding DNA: TGTGCCAGTAGTATCCTTGGAGGGTCGAACACTGAAGCTTTCTTT.

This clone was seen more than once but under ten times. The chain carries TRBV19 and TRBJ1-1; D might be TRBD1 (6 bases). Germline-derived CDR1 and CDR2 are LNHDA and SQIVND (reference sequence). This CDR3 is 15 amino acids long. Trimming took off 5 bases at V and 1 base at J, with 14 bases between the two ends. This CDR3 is CASSVTGTENTEAFF. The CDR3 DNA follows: TGTGCCAGTAGTGTAACAGGGACGGAGAACACTGAAGCTTTCTTT.

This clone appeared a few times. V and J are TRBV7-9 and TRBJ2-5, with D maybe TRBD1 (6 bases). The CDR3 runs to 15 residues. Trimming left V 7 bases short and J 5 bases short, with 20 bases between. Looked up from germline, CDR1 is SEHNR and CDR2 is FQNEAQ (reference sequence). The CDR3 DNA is TGTGCCAGCACTCTGGCAGGGGCGGCGTATGAGACCCAGTACTTC. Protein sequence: CASTLAGAAYETQYF. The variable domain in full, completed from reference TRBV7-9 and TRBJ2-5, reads DTGVSQNPRHKITKRGQNVTFRCDPISEHNRLYWYRQTLGQGPEFLTYFQNEAQLEKSRLLSDRFSAERPKGSFSTLEIQRTEQGDSAMYLCASTLAGAAYETQYFGPGTRLLVL.

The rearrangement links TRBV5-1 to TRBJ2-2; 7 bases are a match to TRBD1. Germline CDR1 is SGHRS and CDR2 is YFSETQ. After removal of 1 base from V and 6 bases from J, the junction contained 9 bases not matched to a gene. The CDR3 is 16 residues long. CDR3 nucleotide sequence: TGCGCCAGCAGCTTGCTCCCGGACAGGCCTGCCGGGGAGCTGTTTTTT. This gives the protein CASSLLPDRPAGELFF.

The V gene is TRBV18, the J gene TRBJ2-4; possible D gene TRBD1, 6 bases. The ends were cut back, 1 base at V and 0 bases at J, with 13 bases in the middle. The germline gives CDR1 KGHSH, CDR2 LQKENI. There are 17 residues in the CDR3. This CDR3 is CASSPLVQGLAKNIQYF. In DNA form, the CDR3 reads TGTGCCAGCTCACCACTAGTTCAGGGGCTAGCCAAAAACATTCAGTACTTC.

CDR3 loop: CASSLVPGQGVNEQYF. The CDR3 DNA follows: TGTGCCAGCAGTTTAGTCCCGGGACAGGGGGTCAACGAGCAGTACTTC. The gene calls are TRBV27 and TRBJ2-7, with TRBD1 identical over 11 bases. V lost 2 bases, J lost 5 bases, and 8 bases stayed unmatched. The germline CDR1 and CDR2 sequences are MNHEY and SMNVEV (reference sequence). The CDR3 runs to 16 residues.

The chain's CDR3 is CASSDGTVGAPEAFF. The CDR3 DNA is TGTGCCAGTAGTGACGGGACAGTCGGCGCCCCTGAAGCTTTCTTT. The rearrangement links TRBV19 to TRBJ1-1; 7 bases map to TRBD1. V lost 5 bases to trimming and J lost 6 bases; unmatched junction nucleotides: 12. The length of the CDR3 is 15 residues. Germline V gives CDR1 LNHDA, CDR2 SQIVND (reference sequence). The complete variable domain, with remaining parts taken from reference TRBV19 and TRBJ1-1, reads DGGITQSPKYLFRKEGQNVTLSCEQNLNHDAMYWYRQDPGQGLRLIYYSQIVNDFQKGDIAEGYSVSREKKESFPLTVTSAQKNPTAFYLCASSDGTVGAPEAFFGQGTRLTVV.

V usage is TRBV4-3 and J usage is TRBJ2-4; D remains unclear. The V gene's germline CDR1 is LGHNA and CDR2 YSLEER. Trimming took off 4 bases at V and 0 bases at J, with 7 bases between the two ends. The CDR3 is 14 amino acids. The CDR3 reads CASSPQAAKNIQYF. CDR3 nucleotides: TGCGCCAGCAGCCCCCAGGCAGCCAAAAACATTCAGTACTTC.

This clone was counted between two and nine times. CDR3 sequence: CASSLGRGRGEKLFF. The CDR3 coding sequence is TGTGCCAGCAGCTTAGGCAGGGGGCGGGGTGAAAAACTGTTTTTT. V gene TRBV7-2 combines with J gene TRBJ1-4; 8 positions match TRBD1. The V segment lost 1 base and the J segment 7 bases; nucleotides outside the gene matches: 5. In germline, CDR1 is SGHTA, CDR2 FQGNSA. The CDR3 extends over 15 amino acids.

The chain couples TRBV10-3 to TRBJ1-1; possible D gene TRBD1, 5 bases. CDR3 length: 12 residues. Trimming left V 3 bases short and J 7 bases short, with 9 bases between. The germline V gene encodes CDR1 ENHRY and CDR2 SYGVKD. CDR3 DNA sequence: TGTGCCATCAGTGATGACAGACTTGAAGCTTTCTTT. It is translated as CAISDDRLEAFF.

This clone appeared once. The DNA for the CDR3 is TGTGCCGGCCGGACTAGCGGGAGGGAGACCCAGTACTTC. Amino acid sequence: CAGRTSGRETQYF. The chain employs TRBV28 and TRBJ2-5; 14 positions agree with TRBD2. With 11 bases clipped from V and 5 bases from J, the junction kept 4 bases outside the gene matches. Germline assignment: CDR1 MDHEN and CDR2 SYDVKM. The CDR3 has 13 residues.

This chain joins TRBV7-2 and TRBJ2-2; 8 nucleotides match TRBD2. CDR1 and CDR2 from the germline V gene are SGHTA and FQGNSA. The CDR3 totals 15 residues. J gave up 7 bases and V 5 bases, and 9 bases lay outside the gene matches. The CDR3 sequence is CASSGPGTSIGELFF. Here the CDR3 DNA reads TGTGCCAGCAGCGGACCCGGGACTAGTATCGGGGAGCTGTTTTTT.

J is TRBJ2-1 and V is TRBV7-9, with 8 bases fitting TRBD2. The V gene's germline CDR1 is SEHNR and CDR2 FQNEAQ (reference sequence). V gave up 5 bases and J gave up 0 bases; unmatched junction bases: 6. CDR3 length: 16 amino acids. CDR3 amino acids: CASSALTSGSYNEQFF. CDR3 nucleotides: TGTGCCAGCAGCGCCCTAACTAGCGGCTCCTACAATGAGCAGTTCTTC. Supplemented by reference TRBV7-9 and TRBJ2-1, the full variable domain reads DTGVSQNPRHKITKRGQNVTFRCDPISEHNRLYWYRQTLGQGPEFLTYFQNEAQLEKSRLLSDRFSAERPKGSFSTLEIQRTEQGDSAMYLCASSALTSGSYNEQFFGPGTRLTVL.

The DNA for the CDR3 is TGTGCCAGCAGTGAAATCCCCGGGATCTCCTACGAGCAGTACTTC. The encoded protein is CASSEIPGISYEQYF. This rearrangement joins TRBV6-1 to TRBJ2-7, with TRBD2 as a possible D gene (5 bases). The CDR3 is 15 residues long. Germline CDR1 and CDR2: MNHNS and SASEGT. V was pared by 2 bases and J by 0 bases, with 11 bases between.